Presented here are 20 T cell receptor beta chains from one specimen sequenced in a study of T cells in Graves' hyperthyroidism and ophthalmopathy (dated by TCRdb to about 2019). Library preparation employed multiplex PCR. TCRdb names Illumina HiSeq 2000 as the instrument used. TCR beta CDR3 regions were amplified from RNA transcripts. The TCR CDR3 was subjected to a first round of RT-PCR using the HTBI primer set and the Qiagen OneStep RT-PCR kit. TCRdb reprocessed the public reads (quality trimming at Q25 with fastp, clone calling with MiXCR) and kept in-frame beta chains. One record per CDR3 amino acid sequence lists the most common genes and DNA. This sample gives about 570,000 distinct CDR3 sequences in total; roughly 46% of them show up just once. Of the sample, over 15% is held by the ten largest clones. The specimen sequenced was peripheral blood or thyroid tissue (not recorded which). The receptors shown here come from an adult woman with Graves' disease, either hyperthyroidism or ophthalmopathy (not recorded which).

This clonotype was seen repeatedly, ten times or more. The genes are TRBV19 and TRBJ1-6, with D unresolved. The germline CDR1 and CDR2 sequences are LNHDA and SQIVND (reference sequence). Trimming took 2 bases from V and 8 from J, leaving 16 bases between them. This CDR3 spans 16 amino acids. The CDR3 reads CASSIRYRGYDSPLHF. CDR3 in DNA: TGTGCCAGTAGTATAAGATACCGAGGTTACGATTCACCCCTCCACTTT.

This clonotype was observed a handful of times. The chain combines TRBV25-1 with TRBJ2-7; 12 nucleotides match TRBD2. The CDR3 has 17 amino acids. Germline CDR1 MGHDK, CDR2 SYGVNS. The V and J ends lost 0 bases and 3 bases, in that order; junction bases with no gene match: 6. The CDR3 sequence: CASSEYRGLAGYYEQYF. Here the CDR3 DNA reads TGTGCCAGCAGTGAATATCGAGGACTAGCGGGGTACTACGAGCAGTACTTC.

The V and J genes are TRBV10-3 and TRBJ1-5; TRBD1 aligns across 7 bases. Germline CDR1 ENHRY, CDR2 SYGVKD. The CDR3 is 12 amino acids. The J segment lost 3 bases and the V segment lost 10 bases, leaving 3 bases of the junction unmatched. CDR3 residues: CATGTANQPQHF. CDR3 nucleotide sequence: TGTGCCACCGGGACAGCCAATCAGCCCCAGCATTTT.

The chain recombines TRBV24-1 with TRBJ1-2, with D possibly matching TRBD1 (6 bases). From germline, CDR1 is KGHDR and CDR2 SFDVKD. The CDR3 has 15 residues. V lost 4 bases and J 4 bases, leaving 15 bases between the germline ends. The CDR3 coding sequence is TGTGCCACCAGTGAACGTGGACAGCCCGTCTATGGCTACACCTTC. It codes for CATSERGQPVYGYTF.

V usage is TRBV4-3 and J usage is TRBJ1-6; the match to TRBD1 covers 7 bases. The germline V gene encodes CDR1 LGHNA and CDR2 YSLEER. The CDR3 sequence is 15 residues long. With 0 bases clipped from V and 9 bases from J, the junction kept 5 bases outside the gene matches. This chain's CDR3 is CASSQDPAGGSPLHF. In DNA form, the CDR3 reads TGCGCCAGCAGCCAAGATCCGGCAGGGGGTTCACCCCTCCACTTT.

There are many counts of this clonotype. The chain uses TRBV9 and TRBJ2-7, with a weak D call TRBD1 (6 bases). The V end lost 4 bases, the J end lost 3 bases, and 14 bases lay between the germline ends. The V gene's germline CDR1 is SGDLS and CDR2 YYNGEE. The length of the CDR3 is 14 residues. The CDR3 is CASSPRGHLYEQYF. The CDR3 coding sequence is TGTGCCAGCAGCCCCAGGGGACACCTCTACGAGCAGTACTTC.

This clonotype showed up many times. The CDR3, as DNA: TGTGCCACCAGTGACCTCGGTACCGGGGAGCTGTTTTTT. It translates to CATSDLGTGELFF. V and J are TRBV24-1 and TRBJ2-2; no firm D call. V lost 4 bases and J lost 5, with 7 bases in between. CDR1 KGHDR and CDR2 SFDVKD come from the germline V gene. CDR3 size: 13 residues.

This clonotype has only one observation. This rearrangement joins TRBV7-2 to TRBJ2-5, with 11 bases that match TRBD2. This CDR3 has 15 amino acids. CDR1 is SGHTA and CDR2 is FQGNSA in the germline V gene. The V gene end was trimmed by 4 bases and the J gene end by 2 bases; junction bases not matched to a gene: 3. CDR3 region: CASSYLAGGQETQYF. The CDR3 DNA reads TGTGCCAGCAGCTACCTAGCGGGAGGACAAGAGACCCAGTACTTC.

The table lists this clonotype with a few counts. The chain couples TRBV6-5 to TRBJ1-2, with D hard to call. V was shortened by 5 bases and J by 3 bases, with 13 bases between the two germline ends. This CDR3 region has 14 residues. Germline V gene data show CDR1 as MNHEY and CDR2 as SVGAGI. CDR3 DNA sequence: TGTGCCAGCAGTCCGACATTCAGTGACTATGGCTACACCTTC. Amino acids: CASSPTFSDYGYTF.

This clonotype was seen more than once but under ten times. The rearrangement uses TRBV29-1 and TRBJ2-1; 10 nucleotides agree with TRBD2. This CDR3 has 15 amino acids. V lost 6 bases to trimming and J lost 6 bases; unmatched junction nucleotides: 11. Looked up from germline, CDR1 is SQVTM and CDR2 is ANQGSEA. CDR3 protein: CSVALSGRRLNEQFF. In DNA form, the CDR3 reads TGCAGCGTAGCACTTAGCGGGAGGCGCCTCAATGAGCAGTTCTTC.

This clonotype was found many times. This chain joins TRBV20-1 and TRBJ1-6, with no clear D. This CDR3 is 13 amino acids long. Trimming stripped 0 bases from V and 8 bases from J, with 8 bases between. In germline, CDR1 is DFQATT, CDR2 SNEGSKA (reference sequence). The CDR3 region is CSARDLTDSPLHF. The CDR3 region has the DNA TGCAGTGCTAGAGATCTGACCGATTCACCCCTCCACTTT.

The chain combines TRBV5-1 with TRBJ2-3; D not resolved. The CDR3 runs to 14 residues. Germline CDR1 SGHRS, CDR2 YFSETQ. V lost 0 bases, J lost 3 bases, and 8 bases lay in between. The DNA for the CDR3 is TGCGCCAGCAGCTTGGCGGCGAATACAGATACGCAGTATTTT. Translating it yields CASSLAANTDTQYF.

The chain joins TRBV9 to TRBJ2-7, with unresolved D. In germline, CDR1 is SGDLS, CDR2 YYNGEE. CDR3 length: 13 residues. CDR3 in amino acids: CARVPAPVGEQYF. The CDR3 DNA sequence: TGTGCACGTGTCCCCGCCCCTGTGGGAGAGCAGTACTTC.

This clonotype was observed a few times. The V and J genes are TRBV7-9 and TRBJ2-7; 10 nucleotides align to TRBD1. Trimming took 3 bases from V and 5 from J; bases not matched to a gene: 10. In germline, CDR1 is SEHNR, CDR2 FQNEAQ (reference sequence). The CDR3 has 16 residues. CDR3 DNA: TGTGCCAGCAGCTTTACGACAGGGGGCGGGCCCCACGAGCAGTACTTC. This encodes CASSFTTGGGPHEQYF.

The rearrangement joins TRBV7-3 to TRBJ1-1; perhaps TRBD1 as D (6 bases). The V gene lost 6 bases and the J gene lost 3 bases, with 11 bases spanning the gap. The CDR3 totals 13 residues. Germline V CDR1 and CDR2: SGHTA, FQGTGA. The CDR3 bases are TGTGCCAGCAGACCAGGGGCGGACACTGAAGCTTTCTTT. As protein: CASRPGADTEAFF. The full variable domain, in which reference TRBV7-3 and TRBJ1-1 provide the parts outside the CDR3, is GAGVSQTPSNKVTEKGKYVELRCDPISGHTALYWYRQSLGQGPEFLIYFQGTGAADDSGLPNDRFFAVRPEGSVSTLKIQRTERGDSAVYLCASRPGADTEAFFGQGTRLTVV.

The CDR3 loop is CASSWPGLTNEKLFF. CDR3 sequence (DNA): TGTGCCAGCAGTTGGCCGGGACTGACTAATGAAAAACTGTTTTTT. The gene calls are TRBV5-4 and TRBJ1-4; D may be TRBD1 (5 bases). Trimming pared 5 bases from V and 2 bases from J, leaving 13 bases between. In germline, CDR1 is SGHNT, CDR2 YYREEE (reference sequence). CDR3 length: 15 amino acids.

As for this clonotype: The junction departs from the called germline gene at one end, perhaps through a read error. The V gene is TRBV2, the J gene TRBJ2-2; possible D gene TRBD2, 6 bases. Germline CDR1 is SNHLY and CDR2 is FYNNEI. The CDR3 length is 15 residues. CDR3 protein: CASRPGLPDTGELSW. CDR3 bases: TGTGCCAGCAGACCGGGACTGCCAGACACCGGGGAGCTGTCTTGG.

This clonotype appeared many times. V and J are TRBV11-2 and TRBJ1-5; 7 bases fit TRBD1. Germline assignment: CDR1 SGHAT and CDR2 FQNNGV. V gave up 5 bases and J gave up 2 bases; unmatched junction bases: 6. CDR3 length: 15 residues. The CDR3 reads CASSEGAGGNQPQHF. CDR3 nucleotide sequence: TGTGCCAGCAGCGAGGGGGCTGGAGGCAATCAGCCCCAGCATTTT.

This clonotype was detected many times. This chain uses TRBV5-6 with TRBJ1-1; no definite D call. Germline lookup yields CDR1 SGHDT and CDR2 YYEEEE. The CDR3 has 13 amino acids. Between the trimmed V and J ends, which lost 0 bases and 10 bases, there was a span of 13 bases. CDR3 bases: TGTGCCAGCAGCTTGGGTAGGGCCCCAATAGCTTTCTTT. Amino acids: CASSLGRAPIAFF.

V usage is TRBV19 and J usage is TRBJ1-1; D remains ambiguous. The germline V gene has CDR1 LNHDA and CDR2 SQIVND (reference sequence). Trimming pared 6 bases from V and 4 bases from J, leaving 21 bases between. This CDR3 has 16 residues. CDR3 in DNA: TGTGCCAGTAGCTTCAGCTTGGCCGTAGGCGGCACTGAAGCTTTCTTT. Its protein is CASSFSLAVGGTEAFF.